Only a few counts were recorded for the clone carrying this T cell receptor (beta chain). Its antigen is unknown. These data come from a study of post-analysis software for immune sequencing data. Study findings and constraints: In patients, TRBV5-6, TRBV5-1 and TRBV20-1 belonged to five TRBV segments found more frequently than in controls. Significantly lower normalized Chao1 diversity was found in patients with multiple sclerosis relative to controls.

Unique molecular identifiers featured in each of the TCR beta cDNA libraries. The source material, about 0.9 to 11 million T cells, gave rise to roughly 500,000 cDNA molecules. MiXCR was run by TCRdb on the PCR reads, yielding one entry per CDR3 protein. The sample contains roughly 410,000 distinct CDR3 sequences, 30% to 45% of which appear only once. Germline CDR1 MNHNY, CDR2 SVGAGI (reference sequence). The CDR3 is 14 residues long. The germline V and J ends were trimmed by 6 bases and 2 bases, with 12 bases remaining between them. The gene calls are TRBV6-6 and TRBJ2-3, with D tentatively TRBD2 (5 bases). The material sequenced was blood. This clonotype originated in a girl aged 10 to 17 with multiple sclerosis. Written as DNA, the CDR3 is TGTGCCAGCAGCCAGACGGGGTTCACAGATACGCAGTATTTT. Translating it yields CASSQTGFTDTQYF.